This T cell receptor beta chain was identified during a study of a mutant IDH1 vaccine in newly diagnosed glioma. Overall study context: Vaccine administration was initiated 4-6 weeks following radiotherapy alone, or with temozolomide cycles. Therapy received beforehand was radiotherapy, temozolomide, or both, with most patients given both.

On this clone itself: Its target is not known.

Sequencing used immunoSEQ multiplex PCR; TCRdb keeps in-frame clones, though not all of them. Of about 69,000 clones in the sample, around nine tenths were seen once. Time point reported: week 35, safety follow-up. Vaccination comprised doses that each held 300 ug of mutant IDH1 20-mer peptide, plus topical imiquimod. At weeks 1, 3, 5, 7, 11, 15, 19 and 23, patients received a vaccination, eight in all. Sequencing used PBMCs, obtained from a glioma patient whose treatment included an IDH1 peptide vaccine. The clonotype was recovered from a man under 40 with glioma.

The CDR3 DNA is TGTGCCAGCAGCGGATTAGCGGGAGGTTCCCCCTACGAGCAGTACTTC. Amino acids: CASSGLAGGSPYEQYF. The chain links TRBV7-9 to TRBJ2-7, with TRBD2 matching 10 bases. The ends lost 5 bases at V and 2 bases at J; junction bases unmatched: 9. The CDR3 sequence is 16 residues long. Germline V CDR1 and CDR2: SEHNR, FQNEAQ (reference sequence).